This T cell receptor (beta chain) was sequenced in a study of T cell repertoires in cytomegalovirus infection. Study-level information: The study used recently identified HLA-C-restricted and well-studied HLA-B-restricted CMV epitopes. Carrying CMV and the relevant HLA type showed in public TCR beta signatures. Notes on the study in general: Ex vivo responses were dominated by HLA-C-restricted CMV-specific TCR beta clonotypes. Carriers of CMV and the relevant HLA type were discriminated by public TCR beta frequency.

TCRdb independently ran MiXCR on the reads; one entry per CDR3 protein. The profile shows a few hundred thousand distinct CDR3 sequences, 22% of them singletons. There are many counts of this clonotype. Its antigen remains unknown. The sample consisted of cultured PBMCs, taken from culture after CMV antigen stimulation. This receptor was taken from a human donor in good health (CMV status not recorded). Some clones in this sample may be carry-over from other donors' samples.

CDR3 coding DNA: TGTGCCAGCAGCTTGGCCCCTGTTGGAGGGAACTATGGCTACACCTTC. Its translation is CASSLAPVGGNYGYTF. The gene calls are TRBV7-2 and TRBJ1-2; no clear D gene. CDR1 is SGHTA, CDR2 FQGNSA, per germline. Trimming left V 3 bases short and J 2 bases short, with 16 bases between. The CDR3 totals 16 residues. The whole variable domain, filled in from reference TRBV7-2 and TRBJ1-2, reads GAGVSQSPSNKVTEKGKDVELRCDPISGHTALYWYRQSLGQGLEFLIYFQGNSAPDKSGLPSDRFSAERTGGSVSTLTIQRTQQEDSAVYLCASSLAPVGGNYGYTFGSGTRLTVV.